What follows describes a single T cell receptor (beta chain). Antigen unknown. The CDR3 covers 13 residues. The germline gives CDR1 SQVTM, CDR2 ANQGSEA. Trimming left V 2 bases short and J 7 bases short, with 14 bases between. The record originates from a study of CD8+CD57+ T cells in acquired aplastic anemia. Study in general: Across the sorted CD4+ and CD8+ cells, DNA amounts averaged 3.2 ug. Average CD4+ read depth in healthy donors was about 9.8 million reads.

Investigators profiled TCR beta VDJ and CDR3 from genomic DNA template. TCRdb redid the calling of the reads with MiXCR, one entry per CDR3 protein. This table has around 180,000 distinct CDR3 sequences, 60% to 70% appearing once. Study-level findings and limits: Patients and controls had in common twenty-nine CD8+ CDR3 sequences. For CD8+ Simpson's diversity, patients and controls showed no significant difference.

The chain carries TRBV29-1 and TRBJ1-2; tentative D call: TRBD1 (5 bases). The sequence came from a human donor in good health. The sample taken for sequencing was sorted CD4+, CD8+, or CD8+CD57+ T cells (not recorded which) from PBMCs. Here the CDR3 reads CSVERDPGRGYTF. The DNA of the CDR3 is TGCAGCGTTGAACGGGACCCAGGACGTGGCTACACCTTC.